The rows below give T cell receptor beta chains drawn from one sample of a study of lymphopenia after photon versus proton radiotherapy. Repertoires were generated with immunoSEQ multiplex PCR, while TCRdb's copy carries only in-frame clones and drops some. The repertoire has 65,000 to 85,000 clones, 80% to 95% of them found once; the top ten carry about 2.2%. The sequencing here drew on peripheral blood, taken from a patient treated with photon-based radiotherapy. The origin of the receptors is a woman aged 40 to 55 with cholangiocarcinoma. CDR3s include the opening cysteine and the closing phenylalanine or tryptophan. A D gene is named only where the DNA matches it firmly. Size tells how often a clone was seen (once, few, many) or the class of an expanded clone, and some rows leave it out.

>TRBD2|TRBV10-1|-|TRBJ2-3
CASSGTSNPDTQYF
TGCGCCAGCTCCGGGACTAGCAACCCTGATACGCAGTATTTT
>-|TRBV9|-|TRBJ1-1
CASTAIQAPNTEAFF
TGTGCCAGCACGGCGATTCAGGCGCCGAACACTGAAGCTTTCTTT
>TRBD1|TRBV5-1|-|TRBJ1-2
CASSSGQGYGYTF
TGCGCCAGCAGCTCGGGACAGGGCTATGGCTACACCTTC
>TRBD1|TRBV19|-|TRBJ1-3
CATIDWTGATGNTIYF
TGTGCCACCATAGATTGGACAGGGGCGACTGGAAACACCATATATTTT
>TRBD2|TRBV7-9|once|TRBJ2-2
CASSSHTSGAGELFF
TGTGCCAGCAGCTCTCATACTAGCGGCGCCGGGGAGCTGTTTTTT
>-|TRBV11-2|-|TRBJ2-7
CASSLLGRGRYEQYF
TGTGCCAGCAGCTTATTAGGCAGGGGTCGGTACGAGCAGTACTTC
>TRBD1|TRBV19|-|TRBJ2-7
CASSNLGQSYEQYF
TGTGCCAGTAGTAATTTGGGACAGTCCTACGAGCAGTACTTC
>TRBD2|TRBV6-5|once|TRBJ2-7
CASSLLAGVGNEQYF
TGTGCCAGCAGTTTACTAGCGGGAGTCGGGAACGAGCAGTACTTC
>-|TRBV4-2|-|TRBJ2-7
CASSQEKLLTEQYF
TGTGCCAGCAGCCAAGAAAAACTGTTAACGGAGCAGTACTTC
>-|TRBV10-2|-|TRBJ1-2
CASNGGTDYGYTF
TGCGCCAGCAATGGGGGGACTGACTATGGCTACACCTTC
>TRBD2|TRBV4-2|-|TRBJ2-3
CASSQVTSENTDTQYF
TGTGCCAGCAGCCAAGTAACTAGCGAGAATACAGATACGCAGTATTTT
>-|TRBV5-1|-|TRBJ2-7
CASSLAVGDQRQYF
TGCGCCAGCAGCTTGGCCGTGGGAGATCAGAGGCAGTACTTC
>-|TRBV14|-|TRBJ1-2
CASSQDFQGIYGYTF
TGTGCCAGCAGCCAAGATTTTCAGGGGATCTATGGCTACACCTTC
>-|TRBV5-1|-|TRBJ2-1
CASSLGFPSLQEQFF
TGCGCCAGCAGCTTAGGCTTCCCATCACTCCAAGAGCAGTTCTTC
>TRBD1|TRBV2|-|TRBJ2-7
CASNIRGEQYF
TGTGCCAGCAACATCAGGGGGGAGCAGTACTTC
>-|TRBV7-8|-|TRBJ2-3
CASSLRRTDGDTQYF
TGTGCCAGCAGCTTAAGGAGGACAGACGGTGATACGCAGTATTTT
>-|TRBV27|once|TRBJ1-1
CASTLGQFSGEAFF
TGTGCCAGCACCCTGGGTCAATTCTCGGGTGAAGCTTTCTTT
>-|TRBV6-1|-|TRBJ1-2
CATKPDIYGYTF
TGTGCCACCAAACCGGACATCTATGGCTACACCTTC
>TRBD1|TRBV7-2|-|TRBJ1-2
CASSSGQGAPYGYTF
TGTGCCAGCAGCAGCGGACAGGGGGCTCCCTATGGCTACACCTTC